Listed below are T cell receptor beta chains from one sample, sequenced in a study of blood T cell repertoires in COVID-19. The data were produced by immunoSEQ multiplex PCR, yet TCRdb's version contains in-frame clones alone and is incomplete. The data hold 18,000 or so clones, with over 85% observed a single time. Sequencing was done on a sample of peripheral blood. All receptors come from a woman aged 45-59 years with active COVID-19. Both conserved end residues are part of each CDR3. The D gene is left open where the match is weak. Expanded clones get a size class; other rows say once, few or many, or leave the size out.

J: TRBJ1-6; size: -; V: TRBV28; D: TRBD1; CDR3: CASSFGDSRASSYNSPLHF; DNA: TGTGCCAGCAGTTTTGGGGACAGCCGGGCCAGTTCCTATAATTCACCCCTCCACTTT
J: TRBJ2-5; size: -; V: TRBV19; D: TRBD2; CDR3: CASSPRGGETQYF; DNA: TGTGCCAGTAGCCCACGCGGGGGGGAGACCCAGTACTTC
J: TRBJ2-7; size: -; V: TRBV3-1/TRBV3-2; D: -; CDR3: CASSRATDWSYEQYF; DNA: TGTGCCAGCAGCCGAGCCACGGACTGGTCCTACGAGCAGTACTTC
J: TRBJ2-7; size: -; V: TRBV5-4; D: TRBD2; CDR3: CASSPLGGQWGGRQYF; DNA: TGTGCCAGCAGCCCGCTTGGGGGTCAATGGGGCGGGAGGCAGTACTTC
J: TRBJ2-7; size: -; V: TRBV7-7; D: TRBD1; CDR3: CASSQDRGHEQYF; DNA: TGTGCCAGCAGCCAGGACAGGGGGCACGAGCAGTACTTC
J: TRBJ1-4; size: -; V: TRBV6-5; D: -; CDR3: CASNRGFGEKLFF; DNA: TGTGCCAGCAATCGGGGATTCGGTGAAAAACTGTTTTTT
J: TRBJ1-2; size: -; V: TRBV6-5; D: -; CDR3: CASSHPQTFSYTF; DNA: TGTGCCAGCAGTCATCCCCAGACATTCAGCTACACCTTC
J: TRBJ2-5; size: -; V: TRBV14; D: TRBD1; CDR3: CASSQPGTGGLETQYF; DNA: TGTGCCAGCAGCCAGCCCGGGACAGGGGGTTTGGAGACCCAGTACTTC
J: TRBJ2-2; size: -; V: TRBV5-1; D: TRBD2; CDR3: CASSVLAGETGELFF; DNA: TGCGCCAGCAGCGTACTAGCGGGAGAGACCGGGGAGCTGTTTTTT
J: TRBJ2-3; size: -; V: TRBV10-1; D: -; CDR3: CASKRAGPGGDTDTQYF; DNA: TGCGCCAGCAAGAGGGCCGGGCCAGGAGGAGACACAGATACGCAGTATTTT
J: TRBJ1-1; size: few; V: TRBV11-2; D: -; CDR3: CASSPPSNTEAFF; DNA: TGTGCCAGCAGCCCCCCATCGAACACTGAAGCTTTCTTT
J: TRBJ2-2; size: -; V: TRBV6-1; D: TRBD2; CDR3: CASSDPAGGTGELFF; DNA: TGTGCCAGCAGTGACCCAGCGGGAGGAACCGGGGAGCTGTTTTTT
J: TRBJ2-1; size: -; V: TRBV3-1/TRBV3-2; D: TRBD2; CDR3: CASSPMLAANNEQFF; DNA: TGTGCCAGCAGCCCTATGCTAGCGGCCAATAATGAGCAGTTCTTC
J: TRBJ2-7; size: -; V: TRBV15; D: TRBD1; CDR3: CATSRGRGLYEQYF; DNA: TGTGCCACCAGCAGGGGCAGGGGGCTTTACGAGCAGTACTTC
J: TRBJ2-7; size: -; V: TRBV5-1; D: -; CDR3: CASSLARQIPYEQYF; DNA: TGCGCCAGCAGCTTAGCCAGACAGATACCCTACGAGCAGTACTTC
J: TRBJ2-1; size: -; V: TRBV4-2; D: TRBD2; CDR3: CASSSGLAGVGNEQFF; DNA: TGTGCCAGCAGCTCGGGACTAGCGGGAGTAGGTAATGAGCAGTTCTTC
J: TRBJ2-1; size: once; V: TRBV7-2; D: TRBD2; CDR3: CASSLNPSGSYNEQFF; DNA: TGTGCCAGCAGCTTAAATCCTAGCGGGTCTTACAATGAGCAGTTCTTC
J: TRBJ1-1; size: few; V: TRBV24-1; D: -; CDR3: CATSEPGGTEAFF; DNA: TGTGCCACCAGTGAACCGGGAGGCACTGAAGCTTTCTTT
J: TRBJ2-1; size: -; V: TRBV23-1; D: -; CDR3: CASSLHRGCYNEQFF; DNA: TGCGCCAGCAGTCTCCACCGGGGGTGCTACAATGAGCAGTTCTTC
J: TRBJ2-1; size: -; V: TRBV7-9; D: TRBD1; CDR3: CASSFQGAHEQFF; DNA: TGTGCCAGCAGCTTTCAGGGGGCCCATGAGCAGTTCTTC
J: TRBJ1-2; size: -; V: TRBV2; D: -; CDR3: CASNPRPSGKLSAEYGYTF; DNA: TGTGCCAGCAATCCGAGGCCCTCGGGTAAGCTAAGTGCGGAATATGGCTACACCTTC
J: TRBJ2-7; size: once; V: TRBV29-1; D: -; CDR3: CSVTSRGHEQYF; DNA: TGCAGCGTTACCTCCAGGGGCCACGAGCAGTACTTC
J: TRBJ1-3; size: -; V: TRBV28; D: -; CDR3: CASSLSSGVGNTIYF; DNA: TGTGCCAGCAGTTTATCATCAGGGGTTGGAAACACCATATATTTT
J: TRBJ2-2; size: -; V: TRBV28; D: -; CDR3: CASSPGRNTGELFF; DNA: TGTGCCAGCAGTCCGGGGAGAAACACCGGGGAGCTGTTTTTT
J: TRBJ2-7; size: once; V: TRBV5-1; D: -; CDR3: CASSPEGGTSSYEQYF; DNA: TGCGCCAGCAGCCCGGAGGGCGGGACGAGTTCCTACGAGCAGTACTTC
J: TRBJ2-1; size: -; V: TRBV30; D: TRBD2; CDR3: CAWSEREGPENEQFF; DNA: TGTGCCTGGAGTGAGCGGGAGGGCCCGGAAAATGAGCAGTTCTTC
J: TRBJ1-1; size: -; V: TRBV6-5; D: -; CDR3: CASRPPRTVETEAFF; DNA: TGTGCCAGCAGACCCCCCCGGACAGTGGAAACTGAAGCTTTCTTT
J: TRBJ1-5; size: -; V: TRBV6-5; D: -; CDR3: CASRITDYSNQPQHF; DNA: TGTGCCAGCAGAATCACCGACTATAGCAATCAGCCCCAGCATTTT
J: TRBJ1-2; size: once; V: TRBV6-5; D: -; CDR3: CASRGQTANYGYTF; DNA: TGTGCCAGCAGAGGACAGACGGCTAACTATGGCTACACCTTC
J: TRBJ2-3; size: -; V: TRBV6-5; D: -; CDR3: CASSSTGPDTQYF; DNA: TGTGCCAGCAGTTCTACAGGTCCAGATACGCAGTATTTT
J: TRBJ2-7; size: -; V: TRBV6-5; D: TRBD2; CDR3: CASRLAGGSEQYF; DNA: TGTGCCAGCAGACTAGCGGGAGGATCCGAGCAGTACTTC
J: TRBJ2-4; size: -; V: TRBV5-4; D: TRBD2; CDR3: CASSLSGRGNIQYF; DNA: TGTGCCAGCAGCTTAAGTGGGCGGGGGAACATTCAGTACTTC
J: TRBJ2-1; size: -; V: TRBV18; D: -; CDR3: CASSPLTSGDNEQFF; DNA: TGTGCCAGCTCACCACTGACCTCAGGGGACAATGAGCAGTTCTTC
J: TRBJ2-2; size: -; V: TRBV7-3; D: TRBD1; CDR3: CASRDRGNTGELFF; DNA: TGTGCCAGCCGGGACAGGGGGAACACCGGGGAGCTGTTTTTT
J: TRBJ2-7; size: -; V: TRBV19; D: -; CDR3: CASSIGSGYSYEQYF; DNA: TGTGCCAGTAGTATCGGTAGCGGTTACTCCTACGAGCAGTACTTC
J: TRBJ1-2; size: few; V: TRBV5-4; D: TRBD1; CDR3: CASGTDYGYTF; DNA: TGTGCCAGTGGGACAGACTATGGCTACACCTTC
J: TRBJ1-2; size: -; V: TRBV20-1; D: -; CDR3: CSAHFNYGYTF; DNA: TGCAGTGCTCATTTTAACTATGGCTACACCTTC
J: TRBJ2-7; size: -; V: TRBV5-1; D: TRBD1; CDR3: CASSQGDRRYEQYF; DNA: TGCGCCAGCAGCCAAGGGGACAGGAGGTACGAGCAGTACTTC
J: TRBJ2-3; size: few; V: TRBV10-3; D: TRBD2; CDR3: CATSLTSGISGGGTDTQYF; DNA: TGTGCCACCTCATTGACTAGCGGGATTAGTGGGGGGGGCACAGATACGCAGTATTTT
J: TRBJ1-1; size: -; V: TRBV5-6; D: TRBD1; CDR3: CASSKDRGTLTEAFF; DNA: TGTGCCAGCAGCAAAGACAGGGGGACACTCACTGAAGCTTTCTTT